This TCR beta chain is from a study of cytomegalovirus exposure and HLA in healthy donors. Study summary: The approximately 660 first-cohort repertoires shared a platform with the approximately 110 validation repertoires, as reported in a later analysis.

TCRdb's copy holds only in-frame clones and misses some; the assay was immunoSEQ multiplex PCR. Of approximately 150,000 clones listed, around 90% are singletons. The donors were part of the 120-subject validation cohort, which stood apart from the approximately 670-subject first cohort. Sequencing was carried out using PBMCs. This sequence originates from a man aged 18 to 29 in good health and CMV-seropositive.

Here the CDR3 reads CASSFPTPMTGGSGKLFF. As DNA, the CDR3 is TGTGCCAGCAGCTTCCCCACTCCTATGACAGGGGGTAGTGGAAAACTGTTTTTT. The V call is TRBV5-8, the J call TRBJ1-4; 9 bases line up with TRBD1. Per the germline V gene, CDR1 is SGHTS and CDR2 is YDEGEE. V gave up 2 bases and J gave up 10 bases; unmatched junction bases: 18. This CDR3 contains 18 residues.